These T cell receptor beta chains were read from a single sample in a study of cytotoxic CD8 clonotypes in ibrutinib-treated CLL. Sequencing used immunoSEQ multiplex PCR; TCRdb keeps in-frame clones, though not all of them. The repertoire holds under 300,000 clones, with roughly 76% as singletons. Specimen: PBMCs, collected at disease progression, from a patient treated with ibrutinib. Receptor source: a human donor with chronic lymphocytic leukemia. CDR3s include the opening cysteine and the closing phenylalanine or tryptophan. The order of the fields is clone size, D gene, J gene, V gene, CDR3 DNA, CDR3 protein. D genes are given only for firm matches. A row's size may be missing; if present it is once, few, many or a size class.

>NA|NA|TRBJ2-2|TRBV10-1
TGCGCCAGCAGCCACCCGTACGGGGAGCTGTTTTTT
CASSHPYGELFF
>few|NA|TRBJ2-7|TRBV15
TGTGCCACCAGCGCCGGACTGATCTACGAGCAGTACTTC
CATSAGLIYEQYF
>NA|NA|TRBJ1-2|TRBV6-1
TGTGCCAGCAGTGAAACAGGGACGGGCTATGGCTACACCTTC
CASSETGTGYGYTF
>NA|TRBD2|TRBJ2-3|TRBV5-6
TGTGCCAGCCTCTCCCTAGGAGCGGGGGTACCGGATACGCAGTATTTT
CASLSLGAGVPDTQYF
>NA|NA|TRBJ2-7|TRBV10-3
TGTGCCATCAGAGGGGACTGGGGCGCCGAGCAGTACTTC
CAIRGDWGAEQYF
>NA|NA|TRBJ2-3|TRBV5-1
TGCGCCAGCAGCTTGGCCAGCGGGTACACAGATACGCAGTATTTT
CASSLASGYTDTQYF
>NA|TRBD2|TRBJ2-1|TRBV5-1
TGCGCCAGCAGCTTGGACTTTCGGACTAGCGGAATTAAGCCACTCAATGAGCAGTTCTTC
CASSLDFRTSGIKPLNEQFF
>NA|NA|TRBJ2-7|TRBV29-1
TGCAGCGTTGAAGAACAGGGACCCTACGAGCAGTACTTC
CSVEEQGPYEQYF
>NA|NA|TRBJ1-1|TRBV6-6
TGTGCCAGCAGTAAGGAGCGAATGAACACTGAAGCTTTCTTT
CASSKERMNTEAFF
>NA|TRBD2|TRBJ2-4|TRBV6-5
TGTGCCAGCAGAAGGACTAGCGGGGCTGGGGACATTCAGTACTTC
CASRRTSGAGDIQYF
>few|NA|TRBJ1-1|TRBV9
TGTGCCAGCAGCGTATGGGCAGGGAACACTGAAGCTTTCTTT
CASSVWAGNTEAFF
>NA|NA|TRBJ2-3|TRBV2
TGTGCCAGCAGTGAAGCCTGGACTCTAGGGCGCGGTACGCAGTATTTT
CASSEAWTLGRGTQYF
>once|NA|TRBJ2-5|TRBV30
TGTGCCGCCTGTAGAGAGAGAGAGACCCAGTACTTC
CAACRERETQYF
>NA|TRBD1|TRBJ2-1|TRBV27
TGTGCCAGCAGTACCTATACAGGGGATGAGCAGTTCTTC
CASSTYTGDEQFF
>once|NA|TRBJ1-1|TRBV14
TGTGCCAGCAGCCTATTGGGGAACACTGAAGCTTTCTTT
CASSLLGNTEAFF
>NA|TRBD2|TRBJ2-5|TRBV18
TGTGCCAGCTCACCACAGGGTGTAGAGACTAGCGGGGGTATGGAGACCCAGTACTTC
CASSPQGVETSGGMETQYF
>NA|NA|TRBJ1-6|TRBV5-4
TGTGCCAGCAGCTTGACTCCAGGGGCTCCACCCCTCCACTTT
CASSLTPGAPPLHF
>few|NA|TRBJ2-1|TRBV4-3
TGCGCCAGCAGCCACTACAGGGAATATGAGCAGTTCTTC
CASSHYREYEQFF
>NA|NA|TRBJ1-4|TRBV29-1
TGCAGCGTTGAAGACCCAGGGCAGAATGAAAAACTGTTTTTT
CSVEDPGQNEKLFF
>few|NA|TRBJ1-6|TRBV6-4
TGTGCCAGCAGTGACGGTAGATCACCCCTCCACTTT
CASSDGRSPLHF
>NA|NA|TRBJ2-7|TRBV19
TGTGCCAGTAGTGGTTGGGCAGGGGCAACCTACGAGCAGTACTTC
CASSGWAGATYEQYF
>NA|NA|TRBJ2-7|TRBV19
TGTGCCAGTAGTATATTCGCGAATTACGAGCAGTACTTC
CASSIFANYEQYF
>NA|TRBD1|TRBJ1-2|TRBV7-3
TGTGCCAGCAGCTTAGACAGGGCAGTTGGCTACACCTTC
CASSLDRAVGYTF
>once|NA|TRBJ1-1|TRBV4-3
TGCGCCAGCAGCGCCGGGGAGATTATGAACACTGAAGCTTTCTTT
CASSAGEIMNTEAFF
>once|NA|TRBJ2-2|TRBV7-6
TGTGCCAGCAGCTTTAAACCGACGAACACCGGGGAGCTGTTTTTT
CASSFKPTNTGELFF
>NA|NA|TRBJ1-1|TRBV11-2
TGTGCCAGCAGCCAACGGGGCCTCTCTGAAGCTTTCTTT
CASSQRGLSEAFF
>few|NA|TRBJ2-7|TRBV27
TGTGCCAGCAGTCGGGATCTGACCTACGAGCAGTACTTC
CASSRDLTYEQYF
>NA|TRBD1|TRBJ2-5|TRBV7-6
TGTGCCAGCAGCACCGTACAGGGGGTACGAGAGACCCAGTACTTC
CASSTVQGVRETQYF
>NA|NA|TRBJ2-1|TRBV9
TGTGCCAGCAGCGTAGAGGAACAGTGGGGCGGGGGCAACTCCTACAATGAGCAGTTCTTC
CASSVEEQWGGGNSYNEQFF
>NA|TRBD2|TRBJ2-5|TRBV2
TGTGCCAGCAGTGCTGGACTAGCGACAGAGGAGACCCAGTACTTC
CASSAGLATEETQYF
>once|TRBD2|TRBJ2-7|TRBV7-9
TGTGCCAGCAGCTTCATCAGCGGGGGGGCTTCCTACGAGCAGTACTTC
CASSFISGGASYEQYF
>NA|TRBD2|TRBJ2-7|TRBV28
TGTGCCAGCAGGTTTGGACTAGCGGGATACGAGCAGTACTTC
CASRFGLAGYEQYF
>NA|TRBD1|TRBJ2-7|TRBV19
TGTGCCAGTAGTTGGGACAGGTATTCCTACGAGCAGTACTTC
CASSWDRYSYEQYF
>NA|NA|TRBJ2-7|TRBV5-4
TGTGCCAGCAGCTTGGGTGGGGGCTACGAGCAGTACTTC
CASSLGGGYEQYF
>NA|NA|TRBJ1-1|TRBV5-1
TGCGCCAGCAGCTTGGGGTTCGCGGACCCCACTGAAGCTTTCTTT
CASSLGFADPTEAFF
>NA|NA|TRBJ2-7|TRBV11-2
TGTGCCAGCAGCTTGGGACTGGCAGTAGAGCAGTACTTC
CASSLGLAVEQYF
>NA|TRBD2|TRBJ2-1|TRBV6-5
TGTGCCAGCAGCCCCCTACTAGCGGGGGATGAGCAGTTCTTC
CASSPLLAGDEQFF
>NA|NA|TRBJ2-3|TRBV11-3
TGTGCCAGCAGCAAACAGGGAGAAACAGATACGCAGTATTTT
CASSKQGETDTQYF
>NA|NA|TRBJ2-7|TRBV18
TGTGCCAGCTCACCAAGAGGGGCCTACGAGCAGTACTTC
CASSPRGAYEQYF
>NA|TRBD2|TRBJ2-1|TRBV6-5
TGTGCCAGCAGTTATTCGGGACTAGCGGAGAACAATGAGCAGTTCTTC
CASSYSGLAENNEQFF
>NA|NA|TRBJ1-2|TRBV5-1
TGCGCCAGCAGCTTGTCCCCCGTCGGGGCAGGCTACACCTTC
CASSLSPVGAGYTF
>NA|NA|TRBJ2-3|TRBV11-3
TGTGCCAGCAGCTTAGCCCAGGGGGGAAGCACAGATACGCAGTATTTT
CASSLAQGGSTDTQYF